A single sample gave rise to the 2 T cell receptor beta chains below, sequenced in a study of blood T cell repertoires in COVID-19. Assay: immunoSEQ multiplex PCR; the TCRdb copy retains only in-frame clones and omits some. The data show roughly 390,000 clones, about 85% seen once. The sequencing sample was made of peripheral blood. These receptors originate from a woman aged 18-29 years with acute or convalescent COVID-19.

This clone was observed once. The V gene is TRBV25-1, the J gene TRBJ1-2, with a tentative D call TRBD1 (5 bases). This CDR3 comprises 12 residues. The V end lost 9 bases, the J end lost 2 bases, and 10 bases lay between the germline ends. Germline assignment: CDR1 MGHDK and CDR2 SYGVNS. CDR3 sequence reads: CASRGVNYGYTF. CDR3 coding DNA: TGTGCCAGTCGGGGGGTCAACTATGGCTACACCTTC.

This sequence joins TRBV11-3 and TRBJ2-5; 8 nucleotides align to TRBD1. The CDR3 contains 13 residues. The V and J ends lost 5 bases and 6 bases, in that order; junction bases with no gene match: 5. The V gene's germline CDR1 is SGHNT and CDR2 YENEEA. Here the CDR3 reads CASSLDRVKTQYF. CDR3 DNA: TGTGCCAGCAGCCTGGACAGGGTGAAGACCCAGTACTTC.